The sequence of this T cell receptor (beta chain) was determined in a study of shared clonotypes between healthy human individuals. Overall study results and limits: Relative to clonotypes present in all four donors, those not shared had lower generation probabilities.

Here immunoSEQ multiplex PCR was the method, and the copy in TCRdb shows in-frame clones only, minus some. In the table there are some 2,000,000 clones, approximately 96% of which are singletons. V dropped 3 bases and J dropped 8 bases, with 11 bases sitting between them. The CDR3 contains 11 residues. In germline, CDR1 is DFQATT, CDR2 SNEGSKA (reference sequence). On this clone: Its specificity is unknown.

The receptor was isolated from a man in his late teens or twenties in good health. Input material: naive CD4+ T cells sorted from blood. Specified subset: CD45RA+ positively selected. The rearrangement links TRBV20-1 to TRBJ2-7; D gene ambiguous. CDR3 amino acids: CSARSPLKQYF. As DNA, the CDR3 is TGCAGTGCTAGGTCCCCCCTAAAGCAGTACTTC.